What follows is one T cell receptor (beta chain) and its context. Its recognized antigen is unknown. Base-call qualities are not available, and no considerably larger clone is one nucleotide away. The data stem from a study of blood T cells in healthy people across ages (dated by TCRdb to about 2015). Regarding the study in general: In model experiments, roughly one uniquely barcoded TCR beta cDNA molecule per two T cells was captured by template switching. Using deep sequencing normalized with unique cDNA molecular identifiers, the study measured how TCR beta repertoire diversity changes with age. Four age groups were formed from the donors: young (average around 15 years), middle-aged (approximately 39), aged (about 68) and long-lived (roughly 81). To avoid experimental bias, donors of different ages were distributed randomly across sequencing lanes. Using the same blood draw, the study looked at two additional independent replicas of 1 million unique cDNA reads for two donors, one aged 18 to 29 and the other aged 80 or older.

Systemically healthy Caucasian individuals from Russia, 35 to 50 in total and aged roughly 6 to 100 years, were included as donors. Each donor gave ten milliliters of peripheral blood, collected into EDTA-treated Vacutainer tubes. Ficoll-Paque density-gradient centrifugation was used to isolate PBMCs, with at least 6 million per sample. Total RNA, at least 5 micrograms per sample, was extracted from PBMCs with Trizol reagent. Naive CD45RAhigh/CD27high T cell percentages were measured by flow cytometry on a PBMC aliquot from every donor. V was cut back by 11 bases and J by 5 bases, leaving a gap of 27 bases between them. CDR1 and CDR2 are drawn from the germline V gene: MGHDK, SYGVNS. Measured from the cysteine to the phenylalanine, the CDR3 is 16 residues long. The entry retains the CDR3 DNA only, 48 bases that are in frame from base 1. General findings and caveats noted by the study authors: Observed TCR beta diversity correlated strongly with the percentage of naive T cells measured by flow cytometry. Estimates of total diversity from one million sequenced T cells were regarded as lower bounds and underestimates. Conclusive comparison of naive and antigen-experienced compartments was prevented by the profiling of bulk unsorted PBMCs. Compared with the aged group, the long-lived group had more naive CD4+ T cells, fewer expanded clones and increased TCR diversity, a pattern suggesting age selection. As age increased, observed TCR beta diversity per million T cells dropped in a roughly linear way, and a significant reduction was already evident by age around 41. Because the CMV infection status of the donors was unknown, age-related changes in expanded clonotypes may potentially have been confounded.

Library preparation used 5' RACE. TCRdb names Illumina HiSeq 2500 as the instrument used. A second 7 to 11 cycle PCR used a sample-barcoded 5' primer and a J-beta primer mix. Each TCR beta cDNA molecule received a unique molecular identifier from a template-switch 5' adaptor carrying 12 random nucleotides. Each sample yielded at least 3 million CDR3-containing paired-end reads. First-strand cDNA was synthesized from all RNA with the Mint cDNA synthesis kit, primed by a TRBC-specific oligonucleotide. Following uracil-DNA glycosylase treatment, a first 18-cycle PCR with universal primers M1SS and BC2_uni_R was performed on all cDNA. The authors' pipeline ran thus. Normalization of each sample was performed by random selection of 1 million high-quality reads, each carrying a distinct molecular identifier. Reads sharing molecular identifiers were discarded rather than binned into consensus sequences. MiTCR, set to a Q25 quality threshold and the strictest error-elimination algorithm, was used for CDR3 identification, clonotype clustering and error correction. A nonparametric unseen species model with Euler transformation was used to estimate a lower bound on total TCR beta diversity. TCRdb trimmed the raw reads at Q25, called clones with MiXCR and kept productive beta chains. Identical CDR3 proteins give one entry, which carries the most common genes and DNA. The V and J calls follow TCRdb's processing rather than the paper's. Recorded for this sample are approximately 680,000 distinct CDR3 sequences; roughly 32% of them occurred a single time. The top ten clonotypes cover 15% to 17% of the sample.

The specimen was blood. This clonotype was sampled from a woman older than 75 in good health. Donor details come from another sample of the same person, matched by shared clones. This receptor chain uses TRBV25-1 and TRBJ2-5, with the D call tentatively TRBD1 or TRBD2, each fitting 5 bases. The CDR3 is CAGTNRWGLGVETQYF. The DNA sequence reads TGTGCCGGCACCAACAGATGGGGTCTGGGGGTGGAGACCCAGTACTTC.